The 17 T cell receptor beta chains below come from one sample, sequenced in a study of blood T cell repertoires in COVID-19. Measured with immunoSEQ multiplex PCR; TCRdb has only the in-frame clones, and not every one. This table has approximately 490,000 clones, about 85% appearing once. Sequencing was done on a sample of PBMCs or T cells enriched from blood (not recorded which). Source of these receptors: a woman in her fifties or sixties who had recovered from COVID-19.

The chain carries TRBV9 and TRBJ2-7; perhaps TRBD2 as D (6 bases). Germline assignment: CDR1 SGDLS and CDR2 YYNGEE. Trimming stripped 4 bases from V and 3 bases from J, with 14 bases between. The CDR3 length is 14 residues. The DNA of the CDR3 is TGTGCCAGCAGCCCGGGACTCGTAGGCTACGAGCAGTACTTC. Protein: CASSPGLVGYEQYF.

This chain uses TRBV10-3 with TRBJ1-1, with D maybe TRBD1 (6 bases). This CDR3 spans 12 amino acids. Germline V lookup: CDR1 ENHRY, CDR2 SYGVKD. V was shortened by 6 bases and J by 8 bases, with 13 bases between the two germline ends. The CDR3 sequence is CAISARGEEAFF. The CDR3 region has the DNA TGTGCCATCAGCGCCAGGGGTGAGGAAGCTTTCTTT.

The gene calls are TRBV2 and TRBJ2-1; 7 bases agree with TRBD2. The CDR3 consists of 14 residues. Trimming cost V 6 bases and J 4 bases; bases outside gene matches: 6. Germline V gene sequence: CDR1 SNHLY, CDR2 FYNNEI. CDR3 loop: CASSGLGGYNEQFF. Written as DNA, the CDR3 is TGTGCCAGCAGCGGTCTGGGAGGGTACAATGAGCAGTTCTTC.

J is TRBJ1-1 and V is TRBV3-1 (or the pseudogene TRBV3-2); TRBD1 matches at 10 bases. The V segment lost 4 bases and the J segment 1 base; nucleotides outside the gene matches: 3. Germline values: CDR1 LGHDT, CDR2 YNNKEL (reference sequence). The CDR3 sequence is 15 residues long. Here the CDR3 reads CASSPGDRGNTEAFF. The CDR3 bases are TGTGCCAGCAGCCCCGGGGACAGGGGGAACACTGAAGCTTTCTTT.

This rearrangement joins TRBV18 to TRBJ2-5; D perhaps matches TRBD2 (5 bases). CDR1 KGHSH and CDR2 LQKENI come from the germline V gene. The CDR3 extends over 13 amino acids. Trimming stripped 3 bases from V and 1 base from J, with 6 bases between. CDR3 DNA: TGTGCCAGCTCACCCGAGGGCCAAGAGACCCAGTACTTC. Translating gives CASSPEGQETQYF.

The chain has TRBV27 and TRBJ1-2; 9 nucleotides agree with TRBD1. V shed 5 bases and J 8 bases; nucleotides not matched to a gene: 6. The CDR3 loop spans 13 amino acids. Germline V gene lookup returns CDR1 MNHEY and CDR2 SMNVEV (reference sequence). Here the CDR3 DNA reads TGTGCCAGCAGTAAGGACAGGGGATCCGGCTACACCTTC. Its translation is CASSKDRGSGYTF.

The rearrangement uses TRBV19 and TRBJ1-5, with 7 nucleotides matching TRBD1. Germline V gene sequence: CDR1 LNHDA, CDR2 SQIVND (reference sequence). The CDR3 has 15 residues. Germline trimming cut 10 bases from V and 1 base from J; bases unmatched to any gene: 10. The CDR3 DNA follows: TGTGCCACCAGCAGACAGGGCGGGAGCAATCAGCCCCAGCATTTT. This translates into CATSRQGGSNQPQHF.

The V call is TRBV19, the J call TRBJ1-2, with 10 nucleotides matching TRBD1. V lost 5 bases, J lost 6 bases, and 9 bases stayed unmatched. The CDR3 spans 15 residues. Germline V gene lookup returns CDR1 LNHDA and CDR2 SQIVND (reference sequence). Here the CDR3 reads CASSAPGTGVHGYTF. The CDR3 DNA is TGTGCCAGTAGTGCCCCCGGGACAGGGGTCCATGGCTACACCTTC.

The rearrangement joins TRBV6-6 to TRBJ1-5; 10 nucleotides line up with TRBD1. CDR1 is MNHNY, CDR2 SVGAGI, per germline (reference sequence). The CDR3 runs 17 residues. V lost 5 bases, J lost 0 bases, and 7 bases stayed unmatched. The CDR3 sequence: CASSPSGTGVSNQPQHF. The CDR3 nucleotides read TGTGCCAGCAGTCCCTCCGGGACAGGGGTTAGCAATCAGCCCCAGCATTTT.

The rearrangement joins TRBV5-1 to TRBJ2-3; D is possibly TRBD2 (6 bases). V shed 1 base and J shed 8 bases, with 23 bases lying between them. This CDR3 comprises 17 residues. The germline V gene encodes CDR1 SGHRS and CDR2 YFSETQ. CDR3 in DNA: TGCGCCAGCAGCTTGTTAGCGGCGGAGCAGGGTTGTGGTACGCAGTATTTT. Residues: CASSLLAAEQGCGTQYF.

DNA of the CDR3: TGTGCCAGCAGCTTCCACACAGATACGCAGTATTTT. Protein product: CASSFHTDTQYF. This chain links TRBV5-5 with TRBJ2-3; D gene uncertain. CDR1 and CDR2 (germline): SGHKS, YYEKEE (reference sequence). Trimming left V 2 bases short and J 2 bases short, with 3 bases between. The CDR3 contains 12 residues.

This chain uses TRBV19 with TRBJ2-1; 9 nucleotides agree with TRBD2. Germline assignment: CDR1 LNHDA and CDR2 SQIVND (reference sequence). Trimming took 3 bases from V and 4 from J; bases not matched to a gene: 4. The CDR3 has 15 residues. CDR3 in DNA: TGTGCCAGTAGTATCGAGCGGGGGGTATACAATGAGCAGTTCTTC. This encodes CASSIERGVYNEQFF.

This clone was seen only a few times. The chain carries TRBV3-1 (or the pseudogene TRBV3-2) and TRBJ1-2; 7 bases agree with TRBD1. CDR1 is LGHDT, CDR2 YNNKEL, per germline (reference sequence). The CDR3 is 14 amino acids. V trimming: 1 base; J trimming: 8 bases; junction bases outside the gene matches: 7. CDR3 protein: CASSQGQGVSGYTF. The CDR3 DNA follows: TGTGCCAGCAGCCAAGGCCAGGGGGTAAGCGGCTACACCTTC.

The V and J genes are TRBV7-9 and TRBJ2-2, with 11 bases identical to TRBD2. The CDR3 extends over 19 amino acids. Trimming cost V 5 bases and J 5 bases; bases outside gene matches: 16. Germline assignment: CDR1 SEHNR and CDR2 FQNEAQ (reference sequence). The CDR3 region is CASSPHVLAGVKITGELFF. The CDR3 nucleotides are TGTGCCAGCAGCCCCCACGTACTAGCGGGGGTAAAAATAACCGGGGAGCTGTTTTTT.

This clone was picked up one time. This chain links TRBV12-5 with TRBJ1-1, with 9 bases matching TRBD1. Losses at the gene ends were 6 bases for V and 5 bases for J; bases not matched to a gene: 19. Looked up from germline, CDR1 is LGHNT and CDR2 is FRNRAP. CDR3 length: 18 residues. The CDR3 sequence is CASGSQGASPPWWTEAFF. DNA for the CDR3: TGTGCTAGTGGGTCACAGGGGGCGAGCCCCCCTTGGTGGACTGAAGCTTTCTTT. The full variable domain, with the rest looked up from reference TRBV12-5 and TRBJ1-1, is DARVTQTPRHKVTEMGQEVTMRCQPILGHNTVFWYRQTMMQGLELLAYFRNRAPLDDSGMPKDRFSAEMPDATLATLKIQPSEPRDSAVYFCASGSQGASPPWWTEAFFGQGTRLTVV.

In the case of this clone: An end of the junction does not agree with germline; a read error may underlie this. For the CDR3, the DNA is TGTGCCACCAGTGAACGGACAGGGGGCAAGCAGCCCCAGCATTTT. Amino acids: CATSERTGGKQPQHF. J is TRBJ1-5 and V is TRBV24-1, with 11 bases identical to TRBD1. CDR1 and CDR2 from the germline V gene are KGHDR and SFDVKD. CDR3 length: 15 residues.

The chain combines TRBV7-8 with TRBJ1-2; TRBD1 agrees at 11 bases. The ends lost 1 base at V and 5 bases at J; junction bases unmatched: 3. This CDR3 comprises 15 residues. CDR1 is SGHVS, CDR2 FQNEAQ, per germline. The CDR3 reads CASSLGGDRGYGYTF. CDR3 in DNA: TGTGCCAGCAGCTTAGGTGGGGACAGGGGGTATGGCTACACCTTC.